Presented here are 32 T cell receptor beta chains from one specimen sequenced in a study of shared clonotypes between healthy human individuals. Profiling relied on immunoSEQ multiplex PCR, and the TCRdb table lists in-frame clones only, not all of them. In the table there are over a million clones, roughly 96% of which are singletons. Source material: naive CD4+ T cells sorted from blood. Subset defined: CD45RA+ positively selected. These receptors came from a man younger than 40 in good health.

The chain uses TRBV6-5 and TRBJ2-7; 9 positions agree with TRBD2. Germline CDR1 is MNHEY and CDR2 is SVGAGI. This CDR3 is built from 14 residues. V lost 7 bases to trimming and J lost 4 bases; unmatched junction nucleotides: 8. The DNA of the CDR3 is TGTGCCAGCACCGTAGCGGGAGAGGCTTACGAGCAGTACTTC. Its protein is CASTVAGEAYEQYF.

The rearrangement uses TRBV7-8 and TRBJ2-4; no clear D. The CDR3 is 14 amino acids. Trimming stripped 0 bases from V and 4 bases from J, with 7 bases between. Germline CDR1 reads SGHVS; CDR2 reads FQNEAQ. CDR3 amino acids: CASSLAMAKNIQYF. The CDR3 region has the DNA TGTGCCAGCAGCTTAGCGATGGCTAAAAACATTCAGTACTTC. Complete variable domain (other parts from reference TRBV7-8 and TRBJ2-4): GAGVSQSPRYKVAKRGQDVALRCDPISGHVSLFWYQQALGQGPEFLTYFQNEAQLDKSGLPSDRFFAERPEGSVSTLKIQRTQQEDSAVYLCASSLAMAKNIQYFGAGTRLSVL.

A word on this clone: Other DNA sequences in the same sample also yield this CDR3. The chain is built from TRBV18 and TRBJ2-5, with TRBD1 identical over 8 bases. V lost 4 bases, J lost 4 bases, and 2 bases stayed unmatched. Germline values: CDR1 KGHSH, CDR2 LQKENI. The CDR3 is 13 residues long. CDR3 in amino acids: CASSQQGGETQYF. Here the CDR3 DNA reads TGTGCCAGCTCACAACAGGGGGGAGAGACCCAGTACTTC.

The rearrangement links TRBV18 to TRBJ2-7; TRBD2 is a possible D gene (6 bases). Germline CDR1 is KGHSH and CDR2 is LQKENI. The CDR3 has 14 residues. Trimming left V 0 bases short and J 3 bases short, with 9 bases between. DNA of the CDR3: TGTGCCAGCTCACCACCGGGACTCCGCTACGAGCAGTACTTC. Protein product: CASSPPGLRYEQYF.

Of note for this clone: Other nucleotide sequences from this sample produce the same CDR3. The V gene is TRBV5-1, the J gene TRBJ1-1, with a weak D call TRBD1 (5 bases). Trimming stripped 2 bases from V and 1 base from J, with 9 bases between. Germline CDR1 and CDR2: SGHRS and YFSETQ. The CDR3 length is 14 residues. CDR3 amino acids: CASSLEGTNTEAFF. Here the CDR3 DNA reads TGCGCCAGCAGCTTAGAGGGGACGAACACTGAAGCTTTCTTT.

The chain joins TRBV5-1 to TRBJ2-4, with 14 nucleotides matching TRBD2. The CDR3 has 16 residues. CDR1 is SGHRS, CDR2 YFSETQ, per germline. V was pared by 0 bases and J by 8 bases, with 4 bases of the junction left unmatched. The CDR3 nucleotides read TGCGCCAGCAGCTTGGGGACTAGCGGGAGGTTCGACATTCAGTACTTC. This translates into CASSLGTSGRFDIQYF.

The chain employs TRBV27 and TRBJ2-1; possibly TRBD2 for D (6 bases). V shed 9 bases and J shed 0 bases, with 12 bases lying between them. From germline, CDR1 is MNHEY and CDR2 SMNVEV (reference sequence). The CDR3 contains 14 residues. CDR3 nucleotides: TGTGCCAGTCAGCGGGCAACCTCCTACAATGAGCAGTTCTTC. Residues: CASQRATSYNEQFF.

CDR3: CAWTVLQETQYF. The CDR3 nucleotides are TGTGCCTGGACAGTACTCCAAGAGACCCAGTACTTC. The chain is built from TRBV30 and TRBJ2-5; D remains unclear. From germline, CDR1 is GTSNPN and CDR2 SVGIG (reference sequence). V was trimmed by 4 bases and J by 1 base, leaving 7 bases between them. The CDR3 has 12 amino acids.

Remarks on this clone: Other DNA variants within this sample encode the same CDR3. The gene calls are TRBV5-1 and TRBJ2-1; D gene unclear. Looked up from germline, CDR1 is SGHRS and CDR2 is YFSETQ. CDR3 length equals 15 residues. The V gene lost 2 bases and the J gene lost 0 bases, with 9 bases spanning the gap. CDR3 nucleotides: TGCGCCAGCAGCTTAGGTCCTAGCTCCTACAATGAGCAGTTCTTC. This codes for CASSLGPSSYNEQFF.

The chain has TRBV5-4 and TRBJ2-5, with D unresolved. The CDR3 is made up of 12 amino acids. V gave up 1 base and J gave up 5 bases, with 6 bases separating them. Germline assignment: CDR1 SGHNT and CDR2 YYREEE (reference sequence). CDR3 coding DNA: TGTGCCAGCAGCTTGATCGGGGAGACCCAGTACTTC. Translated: CASSLIGETQYF.

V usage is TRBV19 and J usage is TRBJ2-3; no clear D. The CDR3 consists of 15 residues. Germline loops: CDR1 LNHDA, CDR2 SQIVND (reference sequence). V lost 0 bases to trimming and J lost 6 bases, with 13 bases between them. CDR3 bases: TGTGCCAGTAGTATAGAGGAAGCATCAGTTGATACGCAGTATTTT. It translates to CASSIEEASVDTQYF.

The CDR3 coding sequence is TGTGCCACCAGCAGGATATTAGGGGTGGGCAATCAGCCCCAGCATTTT. The encoded protein is CATSRILGVGNQPQHF. The genes are TRBV15 and TRBJ1-5, with a weak D call TRBD1 (5 bases). The germline V gene has CDR1 LNHNV and CDR2 YYDKDF (reference sequence). There are 16 residues in the CDR3. V lost 3 bases and J lost 2, with 14 bases in between.

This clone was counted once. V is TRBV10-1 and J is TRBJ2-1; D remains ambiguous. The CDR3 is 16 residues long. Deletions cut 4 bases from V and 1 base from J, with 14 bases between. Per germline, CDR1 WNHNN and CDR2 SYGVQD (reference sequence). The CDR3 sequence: CASSGDRVWSYNEQFF. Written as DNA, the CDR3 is TGCGCCAGCAGTGGTGATCGAGTATGGTCCTACAATGAGCAGTTCTTC.

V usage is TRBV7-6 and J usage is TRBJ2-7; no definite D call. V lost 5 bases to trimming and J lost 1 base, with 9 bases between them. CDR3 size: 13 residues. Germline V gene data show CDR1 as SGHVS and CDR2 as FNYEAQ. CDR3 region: CASSGRLSYEQYF. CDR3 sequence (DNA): TGTGCCAGCAGCGGGCGGTTGTCCTACGAGCAGTACTTC.

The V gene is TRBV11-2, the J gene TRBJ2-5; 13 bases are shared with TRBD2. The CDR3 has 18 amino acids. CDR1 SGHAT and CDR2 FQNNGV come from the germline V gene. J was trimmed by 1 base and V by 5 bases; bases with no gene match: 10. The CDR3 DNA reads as TGTGCCAGCAGCCCGCGGACTAGCGGGAGTAGCCCCCAAGAGACCCAGTACTTC. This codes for CASSPRTSGSSPQETQYF.

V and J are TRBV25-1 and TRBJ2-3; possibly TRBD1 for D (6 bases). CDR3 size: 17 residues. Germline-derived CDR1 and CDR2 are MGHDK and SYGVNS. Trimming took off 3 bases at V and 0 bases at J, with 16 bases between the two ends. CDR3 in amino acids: CASSDLQGMSSTDTQYF. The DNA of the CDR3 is TGTGCCAGCAGTGATCTACAGGGCATGTCAAGCACAGATACGCAGTATTTT.

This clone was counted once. In DNA, the CDR3 is TGTGCCAGCAGGCGGGGTGGGGATTACGAGCAGTACTTC. As protein: CASRRGGDYEQYF. The rearrangement uses TRBV6-1 and TRBJ2-7, with a weak D call TRBD2 (6 bases). The germline gives CDR1 MNHNS, CDR2 SASEGT. The V and J ends lost 6 bases and 4 bases respectively, with 13 bases between them. The CDR3 runs to 13 residues.

The CDR3 loop reads CASSFVGLAGAPYNEQFF. For the CDR3, the DNA is TGTGCCAGCAGTTTTGTGGGACTAGCGGGAGCGCCGTACAATGAGCAGTTCTTC. The chain joins TRBV27 to TRBJ2-1; the match to TRBD2 covers 14 bases. V was clipped by 3 bases and J by 4 bases; unmatched bases: 8. Germline V lookup: CDR1 MNHEY, CDR2 SMNVEV (reference sequence). The CDR3 spans 18 residues.

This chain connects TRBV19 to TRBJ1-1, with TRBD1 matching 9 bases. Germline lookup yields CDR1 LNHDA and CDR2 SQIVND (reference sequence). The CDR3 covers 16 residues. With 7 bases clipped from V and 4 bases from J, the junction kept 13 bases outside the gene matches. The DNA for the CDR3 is TGTGCCAGTATAAGTATCGCCGGGACAGGGAGCACTGAAGCTTTCTTT. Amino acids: CASISIAGTGSTEAFF.

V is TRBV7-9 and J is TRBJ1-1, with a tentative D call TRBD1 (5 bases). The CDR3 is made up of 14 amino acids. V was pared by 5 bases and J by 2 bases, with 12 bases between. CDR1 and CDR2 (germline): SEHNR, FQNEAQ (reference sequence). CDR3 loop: CASSKLTENTEAFF. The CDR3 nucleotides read TGTGCCAGCAGCAAGTTGACAGAAAACACTGAAGCTTTCTTT.

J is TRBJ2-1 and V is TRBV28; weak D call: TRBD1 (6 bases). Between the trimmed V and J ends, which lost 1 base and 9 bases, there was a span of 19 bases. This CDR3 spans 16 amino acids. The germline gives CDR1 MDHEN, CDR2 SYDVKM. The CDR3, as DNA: TGTGCCAGCAGTTTATATCAGGGGCAGGGGTTGATTGAGCAGTTCTTC. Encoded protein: CASSLYQGQGLIEQFF.

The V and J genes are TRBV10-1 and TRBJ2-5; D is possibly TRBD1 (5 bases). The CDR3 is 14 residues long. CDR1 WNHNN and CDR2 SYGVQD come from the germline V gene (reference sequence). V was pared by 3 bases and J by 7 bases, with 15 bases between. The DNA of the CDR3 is TGCGCCAGCAGTGACGAGCAGGGATGGGGGACCCAGTACTTC. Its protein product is CASSDEQGWGTQYF.

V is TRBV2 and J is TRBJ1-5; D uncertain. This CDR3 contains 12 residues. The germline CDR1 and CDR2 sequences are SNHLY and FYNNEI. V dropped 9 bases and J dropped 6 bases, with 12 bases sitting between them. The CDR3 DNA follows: TGTGCCAGTAGATGGGGTTTTCAGCCCCAGCATTTT. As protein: CASRWGFQPQHF.

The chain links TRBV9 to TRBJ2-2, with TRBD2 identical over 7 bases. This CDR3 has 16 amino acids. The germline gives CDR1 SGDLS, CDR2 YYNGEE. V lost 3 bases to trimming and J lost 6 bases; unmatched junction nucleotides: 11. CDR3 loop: CASSASWGGFPGELFF. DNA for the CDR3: TGTGCCAGCAGCGCTAGCTGGGGGGGATTCCCCGGGGAGCTGTTTTTT.

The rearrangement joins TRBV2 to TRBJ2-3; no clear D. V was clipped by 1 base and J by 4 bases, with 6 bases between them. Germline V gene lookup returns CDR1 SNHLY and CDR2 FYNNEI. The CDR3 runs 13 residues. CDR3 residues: CASSEERADTQYF. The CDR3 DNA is TGTGCCAGCAGTGAAGAAAGGGCAGATACGCAGTATTTT. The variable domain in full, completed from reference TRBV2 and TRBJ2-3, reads EPEVTQTPSHQVTQMGQEVILRCVPISNHLYFYWYRQILGQKVEFLVSFYNNEISEKSEIFDDQFSVERPDGSNFTLKIRSTKLEDSAMYFCASSEERADTQYFGPGTRLTVL.

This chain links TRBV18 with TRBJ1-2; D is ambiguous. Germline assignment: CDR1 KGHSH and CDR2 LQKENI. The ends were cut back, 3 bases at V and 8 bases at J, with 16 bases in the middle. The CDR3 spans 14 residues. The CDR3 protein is CASSPALGKRGYTF. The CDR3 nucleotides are TGTGCCAGCTCACCCGCACTGGGGAAGAGGGGCTACACCTTC.

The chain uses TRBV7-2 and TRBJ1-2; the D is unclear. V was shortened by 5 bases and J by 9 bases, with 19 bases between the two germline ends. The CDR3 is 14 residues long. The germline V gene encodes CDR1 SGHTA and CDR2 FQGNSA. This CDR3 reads CASSLVPSTMSYTF. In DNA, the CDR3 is TGTGCCAGCAGCCTCGTGCCTTCGACTATGAGCTACACCTTC.

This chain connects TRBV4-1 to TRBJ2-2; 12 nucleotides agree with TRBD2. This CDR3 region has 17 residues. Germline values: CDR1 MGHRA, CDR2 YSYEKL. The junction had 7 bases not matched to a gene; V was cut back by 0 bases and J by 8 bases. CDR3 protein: CASSQDSLAGGWGELFF. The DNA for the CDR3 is TGCGCCAGCAGCCAAGACTCCCTAGCGGGAGGGTGGGGGGAGCTGTTTTTT.

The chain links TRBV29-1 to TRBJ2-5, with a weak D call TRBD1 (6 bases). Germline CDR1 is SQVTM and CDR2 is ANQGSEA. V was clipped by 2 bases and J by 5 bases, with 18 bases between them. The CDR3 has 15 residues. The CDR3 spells CSVERAQGLYETQYF. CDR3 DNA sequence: TGCAGCGTTGAACGGGCACAGGGTCTGTATGAGACCCAGTACTTC.

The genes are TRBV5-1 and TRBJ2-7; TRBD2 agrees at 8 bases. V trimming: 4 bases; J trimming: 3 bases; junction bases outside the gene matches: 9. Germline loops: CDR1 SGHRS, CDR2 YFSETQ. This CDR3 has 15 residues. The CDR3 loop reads CASSSSGTSRYEQYF. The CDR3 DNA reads TGCGCCAGCAGCAGCTCCGGGACTAGTCGCTACGAGCAGTACTTC.

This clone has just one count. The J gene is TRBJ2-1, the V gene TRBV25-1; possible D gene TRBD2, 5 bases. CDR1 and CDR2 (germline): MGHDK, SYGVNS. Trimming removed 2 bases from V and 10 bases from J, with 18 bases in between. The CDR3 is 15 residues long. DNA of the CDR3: TGTGCCAGCAGTGAACAGGTGGGCCCTAGGGAGGAGCAGTTCTTC. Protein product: CASSEQVGPREEQFF.

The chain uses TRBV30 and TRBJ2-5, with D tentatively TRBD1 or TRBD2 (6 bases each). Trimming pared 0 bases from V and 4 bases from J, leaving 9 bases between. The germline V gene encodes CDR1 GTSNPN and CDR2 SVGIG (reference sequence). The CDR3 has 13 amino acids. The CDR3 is CAWSVQGGETQYF. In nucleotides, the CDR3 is TGTGCCTGGAGTGTACAGGGAGGAGAGACCCAGTACTTC.